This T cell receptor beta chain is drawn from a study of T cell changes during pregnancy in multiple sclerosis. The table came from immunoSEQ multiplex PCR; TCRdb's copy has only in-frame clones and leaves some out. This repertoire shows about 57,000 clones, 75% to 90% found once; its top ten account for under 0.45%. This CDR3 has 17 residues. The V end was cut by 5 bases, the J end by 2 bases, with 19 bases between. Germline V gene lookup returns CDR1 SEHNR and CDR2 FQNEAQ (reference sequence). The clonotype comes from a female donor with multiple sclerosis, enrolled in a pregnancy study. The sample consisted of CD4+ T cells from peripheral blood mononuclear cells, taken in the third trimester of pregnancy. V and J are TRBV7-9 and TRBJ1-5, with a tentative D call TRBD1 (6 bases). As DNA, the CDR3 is TGTGCCAGCAGCCAAGTTTTTCAGGGGATAGGCAATCAGCCCCAGCATTTT. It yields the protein CASSQVFQGIGNQPQHF.